This T cell receptor beta chain derives from a study of Graves' ophthalmopathy and Graves' hyperthyroidism (dated by TCRdb to the late 2010s). Regarding the study in general: Peripheral blood was collected at initial diagnosis, before any treatment. The 95 to 100 discovery patients were randomly divided into training and test sets at a 7:3 ratio. In a handful of hyperthyroidism patients, the T-cell repertoire of thyroid tissue was compared with the T-cell repertoire of blood. In total, over 130 blood samples were TCR-sequenced: 40 to 45 ophthalmopathy, some 72 hyperthyroidism and about 17 hyperthyroidism-to-ophthalmopathy patients. After sampling, hyperthyroidism patients received methimazole starting at 30 mg daily, and ophthalmopathy patients received high-dose intravenous methylprednisolone. An independent validation cohort comprised some 19 hyperthyroidism patients and 15 to 17 patients who later progressed from hyperthyroidism to ophthalmopathy. TCR beta repertoire signatures were used to distinguish Graves' ophthalmopathy from Graves' hyperthyroidism and to predict progression to ophthalmopathy. To explore V-J signatures that distinguish ophthalmopathy from hyperthyroidism, a discovery set of 100 patients was enrolled, made up of 40 to 45 with ophthalmopathy and 55 to 65 with stable hyperthyroidism. Findings and caveats that apply to the study as a whole: Most expanded thyroid clonotypes with frequency above 0.001 were also detected in blood, suggesting blood repertoires may reflect the thyroid immune response. In cross-validation, the 13-signature model distinguished ophthalmopathy from stable hyperthyroidism with about 90% sensitivity and around 81% specificity, while in the test set the corresponding values were roughly 80% and 75%. Sample size was not predetermined statistically, and investigators were not blinded to group allocation. In validation, the model predicted ophthalmopathy progression with about 71% sensitivity and less than 80% specificity; some 13 predicted patients were CT-confirmed with GO in a median of about 7.1 months.

The ophthalmopathy patients had moderately to severely active disease, with a Clinical Activity Score of 3 or higher, a NOSPECS grade of 4 or higher, and a disease duration of less than 3 months. Anyone with other autoimmune diseases, uncontrolled infections, pregnancy or lactation was excluded from the study. Diagnosis relied on clinical symptoms, serum thyroxine, TRAb, thyroid ultrasound and orbital computed tomography. Using Ficoll-Paque density gradient centrifugation, PBMCs were isolated from about 9.4 ml of fresh peripheral blood. Total RNA was extracted with Trizol reagent and quality-checked on an Agilent 2100 Bioanalyzer. For repertoire sequencing, the TCR beta CDR3 regions were amplified from RNA transcripts. The first round of RT-PCR was done with HTBI primers and the Qiagen OneStep RT-PCR kit, and was followed by a second round of multiplex PCR, then size selection and purification. The libraries underwent paired-end sequencing with 100 bp reads on an Illumina HiSeq2000. As for how the authors treated the data: SOAPnuke was used to process the reads, removing any read that contained adapters or uncalled bases, had a mean Phred below 15, or lacked an exact match to the constant primer or identifier. COPE v1.2.5 was used to merge the high-quality paired reads. Clonotypes were defined as unique nucleotide sequences and were aligned to IMGT TRB V, D and J references using MiTCR v1.1. Only V-J combinations with frequency above 0.0001 were analysed, covering 99% to 99.2% of repertoires. For each V-J combination, a TCR clonal expansion and chaos score was defined as F50 clonal expansion divided by the chaos observed in the TCRdist matrix. Welch's t-statistics and random forest were used to reduce features to 13 V-J combinations, which were fed into a naive Bayes classifier. The Morisita-Horn index was used to measure how similar the thyroid and blood repertoires were. TCRdb took the public reads, trimmed them with fastp at Q25, ran MiXCR for clone calling and kept in-frame beta chains. All rows with the same CDR3 protein become a single entry with the most common DNA and genes. These V and J calls rely on TCRdb rather than the paper's analysis. The sample includes approximately 480,000 distinct CDR3 sequences, with approximately 15% observed a single time. The ten largest clones add up to 8% to 10% of the sample.

Trimming costs V 6 bases and J 6 bases, and their ends lie 11 bases apart. CDR1 and CDR2 are drawn from the germline V gene (reference sequence): LNHDA, SQIVND. Including cysteine and phenylalanine, the CDR3 has 12 amino acids. Only CDR3 DNA is held: 36 bases, read in frame from base 1. This clonotype was detected many times. It has no known antigen specificity. No clone much larger than this one lies a single base away; base qualities are absent. Recombination joined TRBV19 with TRBJ1-2; confidence is insufficient to name the D gene. The material sequenced was blood. The source is a woman in her twenties or thirties with Graves' ophthalmopathy. Donor details come from another sample of the same person, matched by shared clones. DNA sequence: TGTGCCAGTAGCCCCGGAGTTGATGGCTACACCTTC. It codes for CASSPGVDGYTF.